This TCR beta chain was sequenced during a study of T cells in Graves' hyperthyroidism and ophthalmopathy. As for the study in general: Peripheral blood was drawn at first diagnosis, prior to all treatment.

The V gene's germline CDR1 is MNHNS and CDR2 SASEGT. The CDR3 extends over 16 amino acids. The V gene lost 2 bases and the J gene lost 4 bases, with 17 bases spanning the gap. What was amplified from RNA transcripts were TCR beta CDR3 regions. Researchers ran a first-round RT-PCR on the TCR CDR3 using the HTBI primer set. Using its own MiXCR run on the multiplex PCR reads, TCRdb lists one record per CDR3 protein. The sample has roughly 380,000 distinct CDR3 sequences; roughly an eighth are singletons. The sample holds many counts of this clonotype. Those with hyperthyroidism were 18 to 65 years old, newly diagnosed, and ill for under 2 months. Not enrolled were patients with uncontrolled infection, other autoimmune disease, pregnancy or lactation.

Specimen: blood. The chain has TRBV6-1 and TRBJ1-1; D is undetermined. This receptor was obtained from a woman between 18 and 29 years old with Graves' hyperthyroidism. The DNA of the CDR3 is TGTGCCAGCAGTGAAATCGGTAGAGTCCGAGGCACTGAAGCTTTCTTT. The encoded protein is CASSEIGRVRGTEAFF.